This T cell receptor beta chain originates from a study of cytomegalovirus exposure and HLA in healthy donors. For the study at large: Around 83% of 398 genotyped donors fell in the Caucasian-associated ancestry cluster. Study-wide results and limits: A missense DCLRE1C variant was associated with V- and J-gene trimming of TCR beta chains in a later analysis, and an independent cohort replicated the association. TCR beta chains numbering more than 150 were designated cytomegalovirus-associated.

Primers: 60 Vbeta forward and 13 Jbeta reverse. Here immunoSEQ multiplex PCR was the method, and the copy in TCRdb shows in-frame clones only, minus some. The sample lists some 78,000 clones, about 80% occurring once. While unrecorded immune exposures were likely, the donors were nominally healthy when sampled. Between the trimmed V and J ends, which lost 1 base and 1 base, there was a span of 12 bases. The CDR3 consists of 16 residues. The germline V gene has CDR1 KGHSH and CDR2 LQKENI. This clone has a handful of counts. As yet, its antigen is unknown. The clonotype comes from a woman in her fifties or sixties in good health and CMV-seropositive. The chain combines TRBV18 with TRBJ2-3, with D possibly TRBD1 on 5 matching bases. Sample: PBMCs. CDR3 loop: CASSPLQGGGTDTQYF. In nucleotides, the CDR3 is TGTGCCAGCTCACCACTTCAGGGTGGGGGCACAGATACGCAGTATTTT.